This T cell receptor (beta chain) was sequenced in a study of blood T cell repertoires in COVID-19. Assay used: immunoSEQ multiplex PCR; TCRdb lists only in-frame clones, some missing. The sample holds hundreds of thousands of clones, approximately 86% seen once. J was trimmed by 7 bases and V by 9 bases; bases with no gene match: 7. CDR1 is LNHNV, CDR2 YYDKDF, per germline (reference sequence). The CDR3 has 14 residues. The TCR sequence derives from a woman in her twenties or thirties who had recovered from COVID-19. What was sequenced was PBMCs or T cells enriched from blood (not recorded which). The chain links TRBV15 to TRBJ2-2; 11 bases are shared with TRBD2. CDR3 protein: CATSASGRSGELFF. For the CDR3, the DNA is TGTGCCACGTCGGCTAGCGGGAGGAGCGGGGAGCTGTTTTTT.